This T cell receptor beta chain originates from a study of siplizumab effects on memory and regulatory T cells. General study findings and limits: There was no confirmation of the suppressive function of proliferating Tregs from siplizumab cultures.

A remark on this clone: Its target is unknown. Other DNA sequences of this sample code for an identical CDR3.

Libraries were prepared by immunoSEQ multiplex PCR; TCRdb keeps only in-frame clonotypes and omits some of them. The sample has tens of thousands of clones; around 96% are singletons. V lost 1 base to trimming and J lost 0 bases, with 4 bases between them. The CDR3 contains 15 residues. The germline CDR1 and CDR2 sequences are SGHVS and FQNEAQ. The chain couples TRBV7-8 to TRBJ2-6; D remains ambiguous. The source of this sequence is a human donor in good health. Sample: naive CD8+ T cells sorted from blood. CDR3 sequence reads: CASSLDSSGANVLTF. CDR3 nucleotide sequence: TGTGCCAGCAGCTTAGACAGCTCTGGGGCCAACGTCCTGACTTTC.